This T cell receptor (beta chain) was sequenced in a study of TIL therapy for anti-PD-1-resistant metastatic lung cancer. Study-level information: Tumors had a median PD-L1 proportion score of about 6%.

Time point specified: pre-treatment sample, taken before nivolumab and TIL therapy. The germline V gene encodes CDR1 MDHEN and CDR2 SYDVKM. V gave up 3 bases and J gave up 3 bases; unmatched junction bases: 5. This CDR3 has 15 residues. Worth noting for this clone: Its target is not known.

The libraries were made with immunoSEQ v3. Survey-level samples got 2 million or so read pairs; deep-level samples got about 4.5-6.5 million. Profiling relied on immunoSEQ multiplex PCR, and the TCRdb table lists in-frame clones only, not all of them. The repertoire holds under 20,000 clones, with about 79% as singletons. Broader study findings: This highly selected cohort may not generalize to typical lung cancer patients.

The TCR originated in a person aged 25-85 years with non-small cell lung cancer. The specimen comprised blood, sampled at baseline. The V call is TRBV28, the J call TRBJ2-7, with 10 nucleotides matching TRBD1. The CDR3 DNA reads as TGTGCCAGCAGTTTGACCGGGACAGGGGACTACGAGCAGTACTTC. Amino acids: CASSLTGTGDYEQYF.